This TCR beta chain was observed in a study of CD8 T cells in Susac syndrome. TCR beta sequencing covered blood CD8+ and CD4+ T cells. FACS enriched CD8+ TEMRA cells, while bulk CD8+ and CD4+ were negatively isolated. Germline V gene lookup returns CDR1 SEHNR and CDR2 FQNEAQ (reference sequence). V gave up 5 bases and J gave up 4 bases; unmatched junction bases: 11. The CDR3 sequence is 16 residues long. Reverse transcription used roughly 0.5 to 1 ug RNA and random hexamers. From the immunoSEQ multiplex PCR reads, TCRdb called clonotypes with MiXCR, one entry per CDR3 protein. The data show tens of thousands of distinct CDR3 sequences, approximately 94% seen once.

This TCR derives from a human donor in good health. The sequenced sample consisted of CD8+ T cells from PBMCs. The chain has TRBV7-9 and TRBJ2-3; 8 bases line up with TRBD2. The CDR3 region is CASSQPPGTSADTQYF. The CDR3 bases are TGTGCCAGCAGCCAACCCCCGGGGACTAGTGCAGATACGCAGTATTTT.